Following are 14 T cell receptor beta chains from one sample sequenced in a study of blood T cell repertoires in COVID-19. Produced via immunoSEQ multiplex PCR; TCRdb's table is partial and in-frame only. The table includes approximately 250,000 clones, about 88% detected once. The source material was peripheral blood. Receptors originate from a young man with active or convalescent COVID-19.

The genes are TRBV2 and TRBJ1-3, with D perhaps TRBD1 (6 bases). Looked up from germline, CDR1 is SNHLY and CDR2 is FYNNEI. V was clipped by 7 bases and J by 0 bases, with 22 bases between them. The CDR3 totals 18 residues. This chain's CDR3 is CASIFNIGGSRSGNTIYF. Here the CDR3 DNA reads TGTGCCAGCATTTTTAACATTGGGGGCTCTCGCTCTGGAAACACCATATATTTT.

The chain carries TRBV6-5 and TRBJ2-7; TRBD1 agrees at 7 bases. The trim removed 5 bases at V and 3 bases at J, leaving 4 bases unmatched. This CDR3 spans 13 amino acids. The germline gives CDR1 MNHEY, CDR2 SVGAGI. The CDR3 reads CASSKGQSYEQYF. The CDR3 DNA reads as TGTGCCAGCAGTAAGGGACAGAGCTACGAGCAGTACTTC.

With regard to this clone: The same CDR3 arises from other DNA sequences in this sample as well. CDR3 in amino acids: CASSPGQGGGYTF. The CDR3 nucleotides read TGTGCCAGCAGTCCGGGACAGGGGGGCGGCTACACCTTC. The rearrangement links TRBV6-5 to TRBJ1-2; 11 bases agree with TRBD1. The CDR3 totals 13 residues. Losses at the gene ends were 5 bases for V and 8 bases for J; bases not matched to a gene: 4. Per the germline V gene, CDR1 is MNHEY and CDR2 is SVGAGI.

The gene calls are TRBV12-5 and TRBJ2-2; a possible D gene is TRBD2 (6 bases). The CDR3 covers 14 residues. Trimming shortened V by 6 bases and J by 4 bases, and 12 bases separated the two germline ends. Looked up from germline, CDR1 is LGHNT and CDR2 is FRNRAP. CDR3 sequence: CASGLSGSTGELFF. The CDR3 nucleotides are TGTGCTAGTGGACTCTCCGGGAGCACCGGGGAGCTGTTTTTT.

The DNA for the CDR3 is TGTGCCAGCTTGGGACAGGTTAAGACTGAAGCTTTCTTT. Translating gives CASLGQVKTEAFF. This chain uses TRBV6-5 with TRBJ1-1; 8 bases map to TRBD1. Trimming took 8 bases from V and 5 from J; bases not matched to a gene: 7. The germline V gene encodes CDR1 MNHEY and CDR2 SVGAGI. This CDR3 region has 13 residues.

The chain carries TRBV11-2 and TRBJ1-1; D may be TRBD1 (5 bases). The germline V gene has CDR1 SGHAT and CDR2 FQNNGV. V was trimmed by 1 base and J by 11 bases, leaving 17 bases between them. The CDR3 sequence is 14 residues long. CDR3 region: CASSLGLGGTKAFF. The CDR3 DNA reads as TGTGCCAGCAGCTTAGGACTCGGGGGGACTAAGGCTTTCTTT.

This chain links TRBV3-1 (or the pseudogene TRBV3-2) with TRBJ1-1, with D possibly TRBD1 on 6 matching bases. CDR3 length equals 16 residues. Trimming took 2 bases from V and 1 from J, leaving 14 bases between them. Germline lookup yields CDR1 LGHDT and CDR2 YNNKEL (reference sequence). The CDR3 DNA sequence: TGTGCCAGCAGCCAAACCTGGACAGACCGGAACACTGAAGCTTTCTTT. The encoded protein is CASSQTWTDRNTEAFF.

The gene calls are TRBV6-2 or TRBV6-3 and TRBJ2-7; D not certain. CDR3 size: 14 residues. CDR1 is MNHEY, CDR2 SVGEGT, per germline. V lost 4 bases and J 0 bases, leaving 10 bases between the germline ends. CDR3 nucleotide sequence: TGTGCCAGCAGTTCTTTCGAGAGCTCCTACGAGCAGTACTTC. Translated: CASSSFESSYEQYF.

In this sample, this clone turned up a few times. The chain links TRBV3-1 (or the pseudogene TRBV3-2) to TRBJ1-1; perhaps TRBD1 as D (5 bases). V was clipped by 0 bases and J by 5 bases, with 13 bases between them. CDR1 is LGHDT, CDR2 YNNKEL, per germline (reference sequence). The CDR3 length is 15 residues. The CDR3 loop reads CASSQDFGGGTEAFF. Here the CDR3 DNA reads TGTGCCAGCAGCCAAGATTTTGGGGGAGGGACTGAAGCTTTCTTT.

CDR3 protein: CASSHTGFSGNTIYF. The DNA for the CDR3 is TGCGCCAGCAGCCACACAGGGTTTTCTGGAAACACCATATATTTT. V is TRBV4-3 and J is TRBJ1-3, with D possibly matching TRBD1 (6 bases). Looked up from germline, CDR1 is LGHNA and CDR2 is YSLEER. Trimming shortened V by 3 bases and J by 1 base, and 10 bases separated the two germline ends. This CDR3 is built from 15 residues.

This clone appeared a few times. Written as DNA, the CDR3 is TGTGCCAGCAGTTCATCGAGGGAGACCCAGTACTTC. Translating it yields CASSSSRETQYF. V gene TRBV2 combines with J gene TRBJ2-5; D is uncertain. CDR1 and CDR2 (germline): SNHLY, FYNNEI. The CDR3 is 12 residues long. Trimming left V 5 bases short and J 5 bases short, with 9 bases between.

The chain uses TRBV29-1 and TRBJ2-7; D is unresolved. The CDR3 contains 13 residues. Germline V gene sequence: CDR1 SQVTM, CDR2 ANQGSEA. V lost 4 bases, J lost 6 bases, and 16 bases lay in between. The CDR3 DNA reads TGCAGCGTTGTCACTGCCGAAACCGTCGAGCAGTACTTC. Protein product: CSVVTAETVEQYF.

V usage is TRBV4-2 and J usage is TRBJ1-5, with a weak D call TRBD1 (5 bases). The V end lost 4 bases, the J end lost 5 bases, and 12 bases lay between the germline ends. Germline V gene sequence: CDR1 LGHNA, CDR2 YNFKEQ. This CDR3 spans 14 amino acids. Here the CDR3 DNA reads TGTGCCAGCAGCCGAGGGACGGGGGATCAGCCCCAGCATTTT. Translating gives CASSRGTGDQPQHF.

The genes are TRBV28 and TRBJ1-6, with 7 nucleotides matching TRBD1. V gave up 6 bases and J gave up 9 bases; unmatched junction bases: 11. Germline CDR1 reads MDHEN; CDR2 reads SYDVKM. The CDR3 has 15 amino acids. The CDR3 nucleotides read TGTGCCAGCAGCCTCATACGACAGGGTACTTCACCCCTCCACTTT. It is translated as CASSLIRQGTSPLHF.